The 31 T cell receptor beta chains reported below all come from one sample, sequenced in a study of blood T cell repertoires in COVID-19. Method: immunoSEQ multiplex PCR; TCRdb's copy keeps in-frame clones and lacks some. The table lists roughly 250,000 clones, roughly 86% of them singletons, with roughly 9.8% in the top ten. Material: peripheral blood. The receptors here all came from a man aged 40-49 years who had recovered from COVID-19.

A few counts support this clone. The rearrangement joins TRBV29-1 to TRBJ2-1, with D uncertain. The CDR3 is 13 residues long. V was shortened by 1 base and J by 0 bases, with 4 bases between the two germline ends. The germline V gene encodes CDR1 SQVTM and CDR2 ANQGSEA. The CDR3 reads CSVEVNSYNEQFF. The CDR3 coding sequence is TGCAGCGTTGAAGTAAACTCCTACAATGAGCAGTTCTTC.

The V gene is TRBV9, the J gene TRBJ2-3; D unclear. The ends were cut back, 0 bases at V and 3 bases at J, with 8 bases in the middle. CDR1 is SGDLS, CDR2 YYNGEE, per germline. The CDR3 covers 14 residues. CDR3 in amino acids: CASSVGLGTDTQYF. In DNA form, the CDR3 reads TGTGCCAGCAGCGTAGGTCTAGGAACAGATACGCAGTATTTT. The variable domain in full, with the rest retrieved from reference TRBV9 and TRBJ2-3, is DSGVTQTPKHLITATGQRVTLRCSPRSGDLSVYWYQQSLDQGLQFLIQYYNGEERAKGNILERFSAQQFPDLHSELNLSSLELGDSALYFCASSVGLGTDTQYFGPGTRLTVL.

V usage is TRBV7-9 and J usage is TRBJ2-5, with 9 bases lining up with TRBD1. Trimming cost V 5 bases and J 2 bases; bases outside gene matches: 3. Germline V gene data show CDR1 as SEHNR and CDR2 as FQNEAQ (reference sequence). CDR3 length: 14 amino acids. The CDR3 nucleotides are TGTGCCAGCAGCGCCGGGACAGGGCAAGAGACCCAGTACTTC. This encodes CASSAGTGQETQYF.

The rearrangement joins TRBV29-1 to TRBJ1-5; perhaps TRBD1 as D (5 bases). Germline loops: CDR1 SQVTM, CDR2 ANQGSEA. This CDR3 is 14 amino acids long. Deletions cut 4 bases from V and 0 bases from J, with 10 bases between. The CDR3 here is CSVAFRDSNQPQHF. In DNA form, the CDR3 reads TGCAGCGTTGCGTTCAGGGATAGCAATCAGCCCCAGCATTTT.

V is TRBV9 and J is TRBJ2-1, with 8 bases that match TRBD2. The trim removed 4 bases at V and 0 bases at J, leaving 3 bases unmatched. Germline-derived CDR1 and CDR2 are SGDLS and YYNGEE. The CDR3 runs 15 residues. The DNA of the CDR3 is TGTGCCAGCAGCCCGGGGGGGAGCTCCTACAATGAGCAGTTCTTC. Protein sequence: CASSPGGSSYNEQFF.

The rearrangement joins TRBV7-2 to TRBJ2-1; a possible D gene is TRBD2 (5 bases). With 5 bases removed from V and 1 base from J, the gap between germline ends came to 18 bases. This CDR3 has 17 residues. CDR1 and CDR2 from the germline V gene are SGHTA and FQGNSA. CDR3: CASSPAAGLTSYNEQFF. In DNA form, the CDR3 reads TGTGCCAGCAGCCCAGCCGCGGGCCTTACTTCCTACAATGAGCAGTTCTTC.

The chain joins TRBV20-1 to TRBJ2-7; 9 nucleotides agree with TRBD2. The CDR3 is 15 amino acids. Trimming at V came to 3 bases and at J to 3 bases, leaving 9 bases not matched to a gene. Germline CDR1 is DFQATT and CDR2 is SNEGSKA (reference sequence). CDR3: CSASFAGGPVYEQYF. For the CDR3, the DNA is TGCAGTGCTAGTTTTGCGGGAGGGCCCGTCTACGAGCAGTACTTC.

The chain is built from TRBV24-1 and TRBJ1-4; D is possibly TRBD1 (5 bases). The CDR3 consists of 17 residues. The V end was cut by 5 bases, the J end by 4 bases, with 19 bases between. From germline, CDR1 is KGHDR and CDR2 SFDVKD. CDR3 protein: CATSVPDSLQGNEKLFF. In nucleotides, the CDR3 is TGTGCCACCAGTGTCCCCGACAGCCTCCAGGGTAATGAAAAACTGTTTTTT.

This sequence joins TRBV5-1 and TRBJ2-1, with 10 positions matching TRBD2. The V segment lost 5 bases and the J segment 6 bases; nucleotides outside the gene matches: 2. The CDR3 runs to 13 residues. Germline V gives CDR1 SGHRS, CDR2 YFSETQ. The CDR3 DNA reads as TGCGCCAGCAGGCTAGCGGGGGTCAATGAGCAGTTCTTC. Encoded protein: CASRLAGVNEQFF.

The chain couples TRBV30 to TRBJ2-2; D remains ambiguous. This CDR3 is 13 amino acids long. Trimming removed 0 bases from V and 6 bases from J, with 8 bases in between. Per the germline V gene, CDR1 is GTSNPN and CDR2 is SVGIG (reference sequence). DNA for the CDR3: TGTGCCTGGAGTGTTAAACTGTCCGGGGAGCTGTTTTTT. Translated, it gives CAWSVKLSGELFF.

This clone showed up just a few times. The V and J genes are TRBV5-1 and TRBJ1-1, with 7 positions matching TRBD1. The length of the CDR3 is 13 residues. V was clipped by 2 bases and J by 5 bases; unmatched bases: 3. Germline CDR1 SGHRS, CDR2 YFSETQ. The CDR3: CASSFRQGTEAFF. CDR3 sequence (DNA): TGCGCCAGCAGCTTCCGACAGGGAACTGAAGCTTTCTTT.

The chain joins TRBV6-5 to TRBJ2-7, with a tentative D call TRBD1 (5 bases). Trimming shortened V by 5 bases and J by 3 bases, and 11 bases separated the two germline ends. This CDR3 has 13 residues. Germline V CDR1 and CDR2: MNHEY, SVGAGI. The CDR3 sequence: CASSRFQGYEQYF. DNA for the CDR3: TGTGCCAGCAGTCGTTTCCAGGGCTACGAGCAGTACTTC.

This chain connects TRBV11-2 to TRBJ2-3; D is perhaps TRBD1 (6 bases). V was pared by 2 bases and J by 2 bases, with 11 bases between. Germline CDR1 is SGHAT and CDR2 is FQNNGV. CDR3 length: 15 amino acids. CDR3 loop: CASSLRRDITDTQYF. The CDR3 bases are TGTGCCAGCAGCTTACGCCGGGACATCACAGATACGCAGTATTTT.

This chain connects TRBV2 to TRBJ2-3, with TRBD2 matching over 7 bases. CDR1 and CDR2 from the germline V gene are SNHLY and FYNNEI. The CDR3 has 14 residues. The J segment lost 8 bases and the V segment lost 4 bases, leaving 9 bases of the junction unmatched. CDR3 residues: CASSALAAGATQYF. Written as DNA, the CDR3 is TGTGCCAGCAGTGCGCTAGCGGCCGGGGCTACGCAGTATTTT.

This chain links TRBV4-3 with TRBJ1-6; 11 bases map to TRBD1. The CDR3 length is 17 residues. J lost 11 bases, V lost 4 bases, and 13 bases had no gene match. CDR1 is LGHNA and CDR2 is YSLEER in the germline V gene. The CDR3 loop reads CASSRWDRGWPSAPLHF. CDR3 coding DNA: TGCGCCAGCAGCCGCTGGGACAGGGGGTGGCCGTCGGCACCCCTCCACTTT.

J is TRBJ1-2 and V is TRBV5-6; 8 bases fit TRBD1. The V segment lost 6 bases and the J segment 3 bases; nucleotides outside the gene matches: 7. In germline, CDR1 is SGHDT, CDR2 YYEEEE. There are 14 residues in the CDR3. CDR3 bases: TGTGCCAGCACCACGGACAGGGTTGACTATGGCTACACCTTC. Amino acid sequence: CASTTDRVDYGYTF.

V usage is TRBV7-8 and J usage is TRBJ2-2, with 8 bases aligning to TRBD1. Germline CDR1 SGHVS, CDR2 FQNEAQ. V trimming: 5 bases; J trimming: 1 base; junction bases outside the gene matches: 3. The CDR3 length is 15 residues. The CDR3 coding sequence is TGTGCCAGCAGCCCCGGGACAGGGAACACCGGGGAGCTGTTTTTT. This gives the protein CASSPGTGNTGELFF.

The chain is built from TRBV19 and TRBJ2-2; perhaps TRBD2 as D (6 bases). V was clipped by 9 bases and J by 5 bases, with 13 bases between them. The CDR3 has 13 amino acids. Germline CDR1 reads LNHDA; CDR2 reads SQIVND (reference sequence). This chain's CDR3 is CASIGGGTGELFF. In DNA form, the CDR3 reads TGTGCCAGCATCGGGGGAGGAACCGGGGAGCTGTTTTTT.

J is TRBJ2-3 and V is TRBV15; D unclear. The CDR3 is 14 residues long. Deletions cut 0 bases from V and 4 bases from J, with 8 bases between. CDR1 and CDR2 from the germline V gene are LNHNV and YYDKDF (reference sequence). CDR3 DNA: TGTGCCACCAGCAGAGATTTTACGGCAGATACGCAGTATTTT. Residues: CATSRDFTADTQYF.

A few counts support this clone. The CDR3 coding sequence is TGTGCCAGCAGCCCATGGACAGCGACGGATGAGCAGTTCTTC. Residues: CASSPWTATDEQFF. The chain is built from TRBV7-9 and TRBJ2-1; D is perhaps TRBD1 (6 bases). Germline CDR1 SEHNR, CDR2 FQNEAQ (reference sequence). Trimming removed 5 bases at V and 8 bases at J, with 16 bases between. The CDR3 covers 14 residues.

In its sample, this clone was seen once. CDR3 in DNA: TGTGCCAGCAGTGTTGACCCAGGCCCATCGTCCGGGGAGCTGTTTTTT. It encodes CASSVDPGPSSGELFF. The V gene is TRBV6-1, the J gene TRBJ2-2; D remains ambiguous. Trimming left V 4 bases short and J 6 bases short, with 18 bases between. The germline V gene encodes CDR1 MNHNS and CDR2 SASEGT. There are 16 residues in the CDR3.

As to this clone: Germline and junction disagree at one end, which may indicate a read error. V and J are TRBV5-1 and TRBJ1-2; D might be TRBD1 (5 bases). CDR3 size: 17 residues. Germline V CDR1 and CDR2: SGHRS, YFSETQ. CDR3 sequence: CARSLGSGARGGYGYTF. In DNA form, the CDR3 reads TGCGCCCGCAGCCTTGGTTCCGGGGCGCGGGGGGGATATGGCTACACCTTC. Variable domain in full (rest from reference TRBV5-1 and TRBJ1-2): KAGVTQTPRYLIKTRGQQVTLSCSPISGHRSVSWYQQTPGQGLQFLFEYFSETQRNKGNFPGRFSGRQFSNSRSEMNVSTLELGDSALYLCARSLGSGARGGYGYTFGSGTRLTVV.

The genes are TRBV2 and TRBJ1-1; 7 nucleotides line up with TRBD1. Trimming cost V 6 bases and J 1 base; bases outside gene matches: 2. This CDR3 contains 13 residues. Germline V gives CDR1 SNHLY, CDR2 FYNNEI. The CDR3 DNA sequence: TGTGCCAGCAGAGACAGGGCGAACACTGAAGCTTTCTTT. Protein sequence: CASRDRANTEAFF.

The gene calls are TRBV6-5 and TRBJ1-3; no clear D gene. V was pared by 6 bases and J by 4 bases, with 13 bases between. CDR1 is MNHEY, CDR2 SVGAGI, per germline. The length of the CDR3 is 14 residues. The CDR3 loop reads CASRYSGRGNTIYF. The CDR3 DNA sequence: TGTGCCAGCAGGTACAGCGGACGAGGAAACACCATATATTTT.

This clone has a handful of counts. The rearrangement links TRBV6-5 to TRBJ1-3; no clear D gene. Trimming cost V 5 bases and J 3 bases, with 5 bases left between them. The CDR3 runs to 12 residues. CDR1 is MNHEY, CDR2 SVGAGI, per germline. CDR3: CASSTGGNTIYF. CDR3 coding DNA: TGTGCCAGCAGTACCGGTGGAAACACCATATATTTT.

V usage is TRBV6-5 and J usage is TRBJ2-7; TRBD1 matches 7 bases. This CDR3 region has 14 residues. With V trimmed by 10 bases and J by 3 bases, 12 bases remained unmatched. Germline V gene lookup returns CDR1 MNHEY and CDR2 SVGAGI. CDR3 sequence reads: CATTSGQAYYEQYF. CDR3 in DNA: TGTGCCACCACCTCCGGACAGGCGTACTACGAGCAGTACTTC.

The chain couples TRBV10-2 to TRBJ2-3; 15 bases are shared with TRBD2. This CDR3 contains 16 residues. J lost 0 bases, V lost 7 bases, and 2 bases had no gene match. The germline gives CDR1 WSHSY, CDR2 SAAADI. The CDR3 region is CASIGLAGGSTDTQYF. CDR3 coding DNA: TGCGCCAGCATAGGACTAGCGGGGGGGAGCACAGATACGCAGTATTTT.

The chain combines TRBV7-2 with TRBJ2-5, with D perhaps matching TRBD2 (5 bases). The CDR3 loop spans 14 amino acids. The ends were cut back, 0 bases at V and 7 bases at J, with 12 bases in the middle. In germline, CDR1 is SGHTA, CDR2 FQGNSA. The DNA of the CDR3 is TGTGCCAGCAGCTTAGCGCGGGTAGATGGGACCCAGTACTTC. Its protein product is CASSLARVDGTQYF.

This chain joins TRBV27 and TRBJ1-6; 10 bases agree with TRBD1. The CDR3 covers 14 residues. Looked up from germline, CDR1 is MNHEY and CDR2 is SMNVEV (reference sequence). With V trimmed by 2 bases and J by 9 bases, 1 base remained unmatched. In nucleotides, the CDR3 is TGTGCCAGCAGTTTAGGGACAGGGGTTTCACCCCTCCACTTT. It yields the protein CASSLGTGVSPLHF.

The genes are TRBV7-2 and TRBJ2-5; 8 nucleotides match TRBD1. This CDR3 comprises 14 residues. In germline, CDR1 is SGHTA, CDR2 FQGNSA. The V segment lost 2 bases and the J segment 2 bases; nucleotides outside the gene matches: 1. CDR3 region: CASSLNRGQETQYF. The CDR3, as DNA: TGTGCCAGCAGCTTAAACAGGGGGCAAGAGACCCAGTACTTC.

The V call is TRBV27, the J call TRBJ1-2; D gene unclear. This CDR3 has 16 amino acids. In germline, CDR1 is MNHEY, CDR2 SMNVEV (reference sequence). V was clipped by 5 bases and J by 4 bases, with 20 bases between them. CDR3 bases: TGTGCCAGCAGTCCGGAGACTCTTACACCCTTCTATGGCTACACCTTC. Protein sequence: CASSPETLTPFYGYTF.